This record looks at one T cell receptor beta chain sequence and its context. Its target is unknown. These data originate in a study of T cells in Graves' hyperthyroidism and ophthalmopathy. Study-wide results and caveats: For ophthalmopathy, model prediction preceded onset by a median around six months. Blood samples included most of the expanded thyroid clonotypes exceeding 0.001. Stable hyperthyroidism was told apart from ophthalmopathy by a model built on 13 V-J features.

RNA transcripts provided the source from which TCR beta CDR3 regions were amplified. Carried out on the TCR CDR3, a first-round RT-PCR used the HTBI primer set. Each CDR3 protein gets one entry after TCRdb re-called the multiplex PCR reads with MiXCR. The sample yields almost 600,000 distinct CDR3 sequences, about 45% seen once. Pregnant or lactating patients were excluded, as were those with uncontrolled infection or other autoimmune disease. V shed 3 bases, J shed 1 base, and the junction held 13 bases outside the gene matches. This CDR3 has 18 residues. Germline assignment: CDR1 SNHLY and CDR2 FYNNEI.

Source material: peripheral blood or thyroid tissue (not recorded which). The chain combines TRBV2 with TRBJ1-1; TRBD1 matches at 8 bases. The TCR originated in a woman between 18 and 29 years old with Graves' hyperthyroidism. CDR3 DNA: TGTGCCAGCAGTGAGAGACCCCGACAGGGGTGGGAGAACACTGAAGCTTTCTTT. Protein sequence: CASSERPRQGWENTEAFF.